These 19 T cell receptor beta chains share one sample of origin, sequenced in a study of post-analysis software for immune sequencing data. Study conclusions and caveats: TRBV5-6, TRBV5-1 and TRBV20-1 were among four or five TRBV segments more frequent in patients than controls.

Which antigens these TCRs recognize remains unknown. Unique molecular identifiers were built into the TCR beta cDNA libraries. TCRdb fed the PCR reads into MiXCR, producing one record per CDR3 protein. The sample yields around 250,000 distinct CDR3 sequences, 36% seen once. Sequencing input: blood. These receptors all come from a girl aged 5 to 17 with multiple sclerosis.

To note about this clonotype: Given a much more abundant clone one base away, this may be a read error. This chain uses TRBV7-8 with TRBJ2-7, with D unclear. CDR1 is SGHVS and CDR2 is FQNEAQ in the germline V gene. V was cut by 5 bases and J by 7 bases, with 18 bases left in between. This CDR3 has 14 amino acids. The CDR3 sequence is CASSQGREYNEQYF. The CDR3 DNA follows: TGTGCCAGCAGCCAAGGAAGGGAATACAATGAGCAGTACTTC.

The chain uses TRBV9 and TRBJ2-3; TRBD1 or TRBD2 may be the D gene (6 bases each). Germline V CDR1 and CDR2: SGDLS, YYNGEE. The CDR3 loop spans 15 amino acids. V was trimmed by 4 bases and J by 13 bases, leaving 25 bases between them. The CDR3 DNA is TGTGCCAGCAGCCCTACCTCTCGGGGGCAGTTAATGGAGTATTTT. It specifies CASSPTSRGQLMEYF. The full variable domain, rest sourced from reference TRBV9 and TRBJ2-3, is DSGVTQTPKHLITATGQRVTLRCSPRSGDLSVYWYQQSLDQGLQFLIQYYNGEERAKGNILERFSAQQFPDLHSELNLSSLELGDSALYFCASSPTSRGQLMEYFGPGTRLTVL.

The J gene is TRBJ1-1, the V gene TRBV4-1; 10 bases align to TRBD1. The CDR3 runs to 15 residues. The germline V gene encodes CDR1 MGHRA and CDR2 YSYEKL. J gave up 8 bases and V 1 base, and 7 bases lay outside the gene matches. The CDR3 loop reads CASSQGDRGHGEAFF. The CDR3 DNA reads TGCGCCAGCAGCCAAGGAGACAGGGGGCATGGGGAAGCTTTCTTT.

This clonotype was counted between two and nine times. The rearrangement joins TRBV7-9 to TRBJ2-1; 8 bases are shared with TRBD2. J lost 5 bases, V lost 0 bases, and 0 bases had no gene match. This CDR3 spans 14 amino acids. CDR1 SEHNR and CDR2 FQNEAQ come from the germline V gene (reference sequence). The CDR3: CASSLAGRDNEQFF. The CDR3 DNA is TGTGCCAGCAGCTTAGCCGGGAGGGACAATGAGCAGTTCTTC.

The chain uses TRBV14 and TRBJ1-5; D gene uncertain. The length of the CDR3 is 12 residues. The germline CDR1 and CDR2 sequences are SGHDN and FVKESK. V was cut by 4 bases and J by 0 bases, with 1 base left in between. The CDR3 is CASSRSNQPQHF. The CDR3, as DNA: TGTGCCAGCAGCCGTAGCAATCAGCCCCAGCATTTT.

This clonotype was recorded many times. The gene calls are TRBV19 and TRBJ2-1; 13 positions agree with TRBD2. The germline V gene has CDR1 LNHDA and CDR2 SQIVND (reference sequence). The CDR3 covers 14 residues. V was pared by 9 bases and J by 10 bases, with 9 bases of the junction left unmatched. CDR3 DNA sequence: TGTGCCAGCAAAGGACTAGCGGGAGTTGGGGAGCAGTTCTTC. Amino acid sequence: CASKGLAGVGEQFF.

In this sample, this clonotype turned up once. The chain links TRBV20-1 to TRBJ2-1; 9 bases agree with TRBD2. V lost 3 bases to trimming and J lost 5 bases; unmatched junction nucleotides: 8. The CDR3 covers 15 residues. Germline V lookup: CDR1 DFQATT, CDR2 SNEGSKA (reference sequence). The CDR3 spells CSASAVLAGNNEQFF. The CDR3 region has the DNA TGCAGTGCTAGTGCGGTGCTAGCGGGGAACAATGAGCAGTTCTTC.

This clonotype occurred many times. The chain has TRBV20-1 and TRBJ2-1; 9 nucleotides line up with TRBD1. The CDR3 totals 13 residues. Germline V gives CDR1 DFQATT, CDR2 SNEGSKA (reference sequence). With 5 bases clipped from V and 4 bases from J, the junction kept 3 bases outside the gene matches. CDR3 coding DNA: TGCAGTGCTCTGACAGGGGGGTACAATGAGCAGTTCTTC. Its protein product is CSALTGGYNEQFF.

This clonotype was found a few times. One base away lies a much larger clone, so this may be a sequencing read error. The V and J genes are TRBV29-1 and TRBJ1-2, with D tentatively TRBD1 (5 bases). Germline CDR1 is SQVTM and CDR2 is ANQGSEA. The CDR3 extends over 12 amino acids. V was trimmed by 7 bases and J by 8 bases, leaving 17 bases between them. Here the CDR3 reads CSASAGGGGYTF. CDR3 sequence (DNA): TGCAGCGCCTCGGCGGGGGGGGGGGGCTACACCTTC.

The chain couples TRBV4-3 to TRBJ1-5; 10 positions agree with TRBD1. With 5 bases clipped from V and 6 bases from J, the junction kept 4 bases outside the gene matches. CDR1 is LGHNA and CDR2 is YSLEER in the germline V gene. This CDR3 is 14 amino acids long. The CDR3 sequence is CASSSGTGVQPQHF. CDR3 bases: TGCGCCAGCAGCTCCGGGACAGGGGTTCAGCCCCAGCATTTT.

As for this clonotype: This could be a read error, since a much larger clone is one nucleotide away. The chain carries TRBV6-1 and TRBJ2-7; tentative D call: TRBD2 (5 bases). The germline V and J ends were trimmed by 6 bases and 5 bases, with 14 bases remaining between them. The CDR3 spans 13 residues. Germline assignment: CDR1 MNHNS and CDR2 SASEGT. In DNA form, the CDR3 reads TGTGCCAGCAGGGGGATAGGGAGAGACGAGCAGTACTTC. Translation gives CASRGIGRDEQYF.

This clonotype turned up a few times. The chain carries TRBV5-1 and TRBJ2-3; 7 nucleotides match TRBD1. This CDR3 is built from 15 residues. From germline, CDR1 is SGHRS and CDR2 YFSETQ. The trim removed 4 bases at V and 2 bases at J, leaving 7 bases unmatched. The CDR3 here is CASSTTQGVTDTQYF. CDR3 in DNA: TGCGCCAGCAGCACAACCCAGGGGGTCACAGATACGCAGTATTTT. Looking up the rest from reference TRBV5-1 and TRBJ2-3 gives the full variable domain: KAGVTQTPRYLIKTRGQQVTLSCSPISGHRSVSWYQQTPGQGLQFLFEYFSETQRNKGNFPGRFSGRQFSNSRSEMNVSTLELGDSALYLCASSTTQGVTDTQYFGPGTRLTVL.

This clonotype was picked up many times. The CDR3 loop reads CASSLAQLAGELFF. In nucleotides, the CDR3 is TGTGCCAGCAGCTTAGCCCAGCTTGCCGGGGAGCTGTTTTTT. This rearrangement joins TRBV7-6 to TRBJ2-2; the D is unclear. The CDR3 runs to 14 residues. Trimming left V 0 bases short and J 6 bases short, with 8 bases between. Germline-derived CDR1 and CDR2 are SGHVS and FNYEAQ.

The rearrangement uses TRBV30 and TRBJ1-2; tentative D call: TRBD1 (5 bases). The germline gives CDR1 GTSNPN, CDR2 SVGIG (reference sequence). The CDR3 sequence is 11 residues long. V gave up 8 bases and J gave up 8 bases, with 15 bases separating them. The DNA of the CDR3 is TGTGCCCGAGGGGCCCCACTAGGCTACACCTTC. Its protein product is CARGAPLGYTF.

There are a few counts of this clonotype. The rearrangement uses TRBV2 and TRBJ1-5; TRBD1 agrees at 9 bases. This CDR3 is 15 amino acids long. Germline V gene data show CDR1 as SNHLY and CDR2 as FYNNEI. J was trimmed by 5 bases and V by 6 bases; bases with no gene match: 8. The CDR3 coding sequence is TGTGCCAGCAGCCGGGACAGGGTATCGGATCAGCCCCAGCATTTT. This sequence encodes CASSRDRVSDQPQHF.

This clonotype was observed many times. Here the CDR3 reads CASSLSSSSYNEQFF. The CDR3, as DNA: TGTGCCAGCAGTTTATCGAGTAGCTCCTACAATGAGCAGTTCTTC. The chain joins TRBV27 to TRBJ2-1; D unclear. The V end was cut by 0 bases, the J end by 0 bases, with 6 bases between. The CDR3 extends over 15 amino acids. Germline V gene lookup returns CDR1 MNHEY and CDR2 SMNVEV (reference sequence).

A word on this clonotype: This clone may be a read error of a much larger clone one base away. The V call is TRBV6-1, the J call TRBJ1-5; D gene uncertain. Trimming shortened V by 4 bases and J by 6 bases, and 7 bases separated the two germline ends. The germline CDR1 and CDR2 sequences are MNHNS and SASEGT. The CDR3 loop spans 12 amino acids. CDR3 region: CASSVGSQPQHF. The CDR3 coding sequence is TGTGCCAGCAGTGTGGGAAGTCAGCCCCAGCATTTT.

This clonotype has a count of ten or more. V is TRBV25-1 and J is TRBJ1-2; unclear D gene. V was cut by 0 bases and J by 7 bases, with 15 bases left in between. This CDR3 is 15 amino acids long. Germline V gives CDR1 MGHDK, CDR2 SYGVNS. The CDR3 protein is CASSEYGSLWAGYTF. Written as DNA, the CDR3 is TGTGCCAGCAGTGAATATGGGTCGTTATGGGCTGGCTACACCTTC.

This clonotype has a count of ten or more. A junction end diverges from the germline sequence, so it may reflect a read error. This chain uses TRBV12-3 or TRBV12-4 with TRBJ1-5, with 8 bases that match TRBD1. The length of the CDR3 is 14 residues. The CDR3 coding sequence is TGTGCCAGCAGTTTCCCAGGGGGCAAGCAGCCCCAGCATTTT. Protein sequence: CASSFPGGKQPQHF.